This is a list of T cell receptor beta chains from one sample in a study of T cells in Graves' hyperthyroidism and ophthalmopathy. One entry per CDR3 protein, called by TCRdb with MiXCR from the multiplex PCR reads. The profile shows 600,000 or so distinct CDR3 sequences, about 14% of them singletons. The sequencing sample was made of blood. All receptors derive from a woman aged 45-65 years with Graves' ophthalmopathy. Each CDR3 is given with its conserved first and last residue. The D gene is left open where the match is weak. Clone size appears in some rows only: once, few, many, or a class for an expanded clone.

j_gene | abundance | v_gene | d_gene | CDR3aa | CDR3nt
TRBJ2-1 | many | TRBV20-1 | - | CSARDLEASSYNEQFF | TGCAGTGCTAGAGATCTTGAGGCGAGCTCCTACAATGAGCAGTTCTTC
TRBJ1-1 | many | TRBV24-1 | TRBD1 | CATSETGERNTEAFF | TGTGCCACCAGTGAAACAGGGGAAAGGAACACTGAAGCTTTCTTT
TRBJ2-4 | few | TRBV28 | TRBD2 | CASRPGTSGARLAKNIQYF | TGTGCCAGCAGGCCCGGGACTAGCGGAGCGCGACTAGCCAAAAACATTCAGTACTTC
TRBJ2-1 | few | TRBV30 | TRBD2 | CAWKASGITEQFF | TGTGCCTGGAAGGCTAGCGGGATCACTGAGCAGTTCTTC
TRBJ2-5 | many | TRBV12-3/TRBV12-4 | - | CASSPGQGYETQYF | TGTGCCAGCAGCCCTGGGCAGGGGTATGAGACCCAGTACTTC
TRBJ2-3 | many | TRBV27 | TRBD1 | CASSPQRQGYTDTQYF | TGTGCCAGCAGTCCACAACGACAGGGGTACACAGATACGCAGTATTTT
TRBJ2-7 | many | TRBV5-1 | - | CASSSGGTWTADEQYF | TGCGCCAGCAGCTCAGGTGGGACCTGGACTGCGGACGAGCAGTACTTC
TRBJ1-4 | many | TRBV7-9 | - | CASSLRRSNEKLFF | TGTGCCAGCAGCTTGAGACGGAGTAATGAAAAACTGTTTTTT
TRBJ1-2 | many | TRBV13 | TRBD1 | CASSWMAGGGTGYGYTF | TGTGCCAGCAGCTGGATGGCGGGTGGGGGGACAGGCTATGGCTACACCTTC
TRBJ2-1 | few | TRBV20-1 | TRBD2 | CSASPSGRLVNEQFF | TGCAGTGCTAGCCCTAGCGGGAGGTTAGTAAATGAGCAGTTCTTC
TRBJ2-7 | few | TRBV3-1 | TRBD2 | CASSPSPLAGPYEQYF | TGTGCCAGCAGCCCTAGCCCCCTAGCGGGGCCCTACGAGCAGTACTTC
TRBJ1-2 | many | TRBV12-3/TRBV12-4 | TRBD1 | CASSGTGVVGYTF | TGTGCCAGCAGTGGGACAGGGGTTGTTGGCTACACCTTC
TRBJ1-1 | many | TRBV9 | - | CASSGRDLSSTEAFF | TGTGCCAGCAGCGGCCGGGACCTCTCGAGCACTGAAGCTTTCTTT
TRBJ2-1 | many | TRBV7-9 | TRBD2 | CASATEWTSSREQFF | TGTGCCAGCGCTACGGAATGGACTAGCTCCCGTGAGCAGTTCTTC
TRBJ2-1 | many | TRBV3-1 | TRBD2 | CASSPKGGLGEQFF | TGTGCCAGCAGCCCGAAGGGAGGGTTAGGTGAGCAGTTCTTC
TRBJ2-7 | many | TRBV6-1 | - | CASSTAGGGYEQYF | TGTGCCAGCAGTACGGCGGGCGGAGGCTACGAGCAGTACTTC
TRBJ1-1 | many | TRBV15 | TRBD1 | CATSRGPQGYEAFF | TGTGCCACCAGCAGAGGACCACAGGGGTATGAAGCTTTCTTT
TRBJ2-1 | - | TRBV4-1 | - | CAGSQVTREQFF | TGCGCCGGCAGCCAAGTGACGCGTGAGCAGTTCTTC
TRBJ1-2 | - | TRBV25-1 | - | CASSERGIDNYGYTF | TGTGCCAGCAGTGAAAGGGGGATCGACAACTATGGCTACACCTTC
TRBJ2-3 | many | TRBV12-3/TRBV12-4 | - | CASRRETLDTQYF | TGTGCCAGCAGGAGGGAGACGTTAGATACGCAGTATTTT
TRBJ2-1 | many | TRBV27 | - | CASTGRDRNVGEQFF | TGTGCCAGCACCGGGCGGGACAGAAATGTCGGGGAGCAGTTCTTC
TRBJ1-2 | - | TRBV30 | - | CAWSVGGDGYTF | TGTGCCTGGAGTGTTGGGGGGGATGGCTACACCTTC
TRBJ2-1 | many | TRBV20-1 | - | CSAIWGRGNEQFF | TGCAGTGCTATCTGGGGCAGGGGCAATGAGCAGTTCTTC
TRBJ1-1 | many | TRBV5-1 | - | CASSLGAGVLNTEAFF | TGCGCCAGCAGCTTGGGGGCAGGAGTCCTAAACACTGAAGCTTTCTTT
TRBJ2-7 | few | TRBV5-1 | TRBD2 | CASSPGGGLLEQYF | TGCGCCAGCAGCCCGGGCGGGGGACTACTCGAGCAGTACTTC
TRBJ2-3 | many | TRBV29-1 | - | CSVEDIPKADTQYF | TGCAGCGTTGAGGACATCCCGAAGGCAGATACGCAGTATTTT
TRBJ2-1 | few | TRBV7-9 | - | CASSLAASAVNEQFF | TGTGCCAGCAGCTTAGCTGCTAGTGCGGTTAATGAGCAGTTCTTC
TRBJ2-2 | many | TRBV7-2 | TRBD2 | CASSRVLAGANTGELFF | TGTGCCAGCAGCCGCGTCCTGGCGGGAGCGAACACCGGGGAGCTGTTTTTT
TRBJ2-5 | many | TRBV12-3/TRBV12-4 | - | CASSSTVPKETQYF | TGTGCCAGCAGTTCGACCGTCCCCAAAGAGACCCAGTACTTC
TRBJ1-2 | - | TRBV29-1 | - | CSVLWREYGYTF | TGCAGCGTCCTCTGGCGGGAATATGGCTACACCTTC
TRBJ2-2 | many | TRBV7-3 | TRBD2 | CASSAGGSTGELFF | TGTGCCAGCAGCGCGGGCGGGAGTACCGGGGAGCTGTTTTTT
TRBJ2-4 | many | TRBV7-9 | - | CASSIGGLAKNIQYF | TGTGCCAGCAGCATAGGAGGGCTAGCCAAAAACATTCAGTACTTC
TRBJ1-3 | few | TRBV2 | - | CAIWNASGNTIYF | TGTGCCATCTGGAATGCCTCCGGAAACACCATATATTTT
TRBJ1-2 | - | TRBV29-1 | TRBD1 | CSVAPDRGRNYGYTF | TGCAGCGTCGCCCCTGATAGGGGGCGAAACTATGGCTACACCTTC
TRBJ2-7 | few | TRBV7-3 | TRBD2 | CASSILAGGSYEQYF | TGTGCCAGCAGCATACTAGCGGGAGGCTCCTACGAGCAGTACTTC
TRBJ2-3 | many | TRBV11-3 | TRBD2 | CASSSGTSSADTQYF | TGTGCCAGCAGCTCCGGGACTAGCAGTGCAGATACGCAGTATTTT
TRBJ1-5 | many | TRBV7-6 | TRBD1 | CASSLASGGSNQPQHF | TGTGCCAGCAGCTTAGCGTCAGGGGGGAGCAATCAGCCCCAGCATTTT
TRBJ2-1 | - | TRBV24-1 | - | CATSNNNEQFF | TGTGCCACCAGCAATAACAATGAGCAGTTCTTC
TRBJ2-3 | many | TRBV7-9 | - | CASSLDAGASADTQYF | TGTGCCAGCAGCTTAGACGCGGGGGCAAGTGCAGATACGCAGTATTTT
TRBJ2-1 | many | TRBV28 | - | CASSAVPGSSNEQFF | TGTGCCAGCAGTGCGGTGCCCGGGAGTAGCAATGAGCAGTTCTTC